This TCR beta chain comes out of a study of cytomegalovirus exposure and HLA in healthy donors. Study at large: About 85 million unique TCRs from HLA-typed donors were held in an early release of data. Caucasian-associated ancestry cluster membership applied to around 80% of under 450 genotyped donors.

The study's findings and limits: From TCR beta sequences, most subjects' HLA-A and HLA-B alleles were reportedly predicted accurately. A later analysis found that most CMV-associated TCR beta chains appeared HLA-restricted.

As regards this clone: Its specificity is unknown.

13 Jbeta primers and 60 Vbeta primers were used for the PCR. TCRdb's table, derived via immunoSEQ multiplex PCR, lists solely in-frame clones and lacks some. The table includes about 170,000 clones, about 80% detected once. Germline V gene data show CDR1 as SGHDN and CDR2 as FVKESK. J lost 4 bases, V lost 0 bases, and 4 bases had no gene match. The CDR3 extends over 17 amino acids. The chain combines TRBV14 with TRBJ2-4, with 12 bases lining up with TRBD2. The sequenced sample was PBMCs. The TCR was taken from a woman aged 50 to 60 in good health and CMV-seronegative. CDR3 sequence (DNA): TGTGCCAGCAGCCAAGATAGGGGACTAGCGGGTAAAAACATTCAGTACTTC. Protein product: CASSQDRGLAGKNIQYF.